This T cell receptor (beta chain) was sequenced for a study of regulatory T cells in long-lasting Graves disease. This clonotype was counted ten times or more. What it recognizes is unknown. This sample's time point: newly diagnosed GD, antithyroid drugs for less than 3 months. From PBMCs, RNA was extracted and then used to make the TCR library. Points from the study as a whole: Relative to new patients (roughly 980), persistent patients exhibited greater sharing of public clonotypes (approximately 2,500). Newly diagnosed Graves' patients exceeded persistent ones in TCR diversity.

Germline V lookup: CDR1 MDHEN, CDR2 SYDVKM. This CDR3 contains 11 residues. Trimming cost V 11 bases and J 5 bases, with 12 bases left between them. To make TCR beta libraries, researchers used iRepertoire HTBI primers and Arm-PCR of CDR3 regions. Each CDR3 protein is one row after TCRdb ran MiXCR on the multiplex PCR reads. The sample has about 220,000 distinct CDR3 sequences, roughly 19% seen once. This sample also appeared in a second study, on T cells in Graves' hyperthyroidism and ophthalmopathy.

V is TRBV28 and J is TRBJ1-1, with D possibly being TRBD1 (5 bases). The sample in question was peripheral blood mononuclear cells (PBMCs), obtained at new diagnosis, from a patient treated with antithyroid drugs. This TCR came from a woman between 25 and 40 years old with Graves disease. This chain's CDR3 is CAGQRGTEAFF. In DNA, the CDR3 is TGTGCCGGCCAGAGGGGTACTGAAGCTTTCTTT. The whole variable domain, filled in from reference TRBV28 and TRBJ1-1, reads DVKVTQSSRYLVKRTGEKVFLECVQDMDHENMFWYRQDPGLGLRLIYFSYDVKMKEKGDIPEGYSVSREKKERFSLILESASTNQTSMYLCAGQRGTEAFFGQGTRLTVV.